Sequencing of this T cell receptor beta chain was carried out in a study of blood T cell repertoires in COVID-19. Overall study: There were acute and convalescent COVID-19 samples, and they came from the United States, Italy and Spain. T cells, B-cell-depleted T cells, or PBMCs provided the cDNA or gDNA that served as material.

In the original processing: Using reference gene primer amplification, nucleated cell counts were estimated. The assay was immunoSEQ multiplex PCR, and TCRdb's table has in-frame clones only and misses some. D and trimming come from the DNA, and the V and J calls and clone size come from that table. This table holds about 250,000 clones, 70% to 90% found once. V lost 4 bases to trimming and J lost 2 bases; unmatched junction nucleotides: 7. Germline CDR1 SGHDT, CDR2 YYEEEE. The CDR3 is made up of 16 amino acids. This clone was seen once. V is TRBV5-6 and J is TRBJ1-2, with 11 bases that match TRBD1. Sequenced input: peripheral blood. The TCR comes from a woman aged 55-69 years with active or convalescent COVID-19. The CDR3 here is CASSLDRGRGNYGYTF. Written as DNA, the CDR3 is TGTGCCAGCAGCCTGGACAGGGGGCGCGGGAACTATGGCTACACCTTC.